This TCR beta chain was recorded in a study of tumor-infiltrating lymphocytes in primary liver carcinoma. Whole-study context: The cohort included men and women aged 30 to 69 years. Samples gave roughly 3.65 to 7.13 million productive TCRbeta reads, similar across tissue types. Measuring about 4 to 10 cm across, the tumors were staged as T1-T3 N0M0.

The length of the CDR3 is 19 residues. The germline V gene has CDR1 MNHEY and CDR2 SVGAGI. Unmatched junction bases numbered 15, after V lost 4 bases and J lost 5 bases. At least ten counts were recorded for this clonotype. RNA was extracted from whole blood without cell sorting, alongside germline DNA. Synthesis of TCR beta cDNA was carried out from 450 to 500 ng total RNA with a constant-region primer. Researchers made the TCR beta libraries by running three nested multiplex PCR rounds with slightly modified ARM-PCR. Each of the first two PCR rounds ran approximately 11 cycles with TRBV1-TRBV30 forward and C-beta reverse primers. TCRdb independently ran MiXCR on the multiplex PCR reads; one entry per CDR3 protein. The profile covers 250,000 to 400,000 distinct CDR3 sequences, with 65% appearing a single time and roughly 9% taken by the ten largest.

Sequencing input: peripheral blood. V and J are TRBV6-5 and TRBJ2-7, with TRBD2 matching over 15 bases. The sequence derives from a man between 35 and 55 years old with primary liver carcinoma and hepatitis B virus infection. CDR3 in DNA: TGTGCCAGCAGTTTCGGACTAGCGGGAGGGCCTATTTCCGTCCACGAGCAGTACTTC. Translation: CASSFGLAGGPISVHEQYF.